This T cell receptor (beta chain) was identified during a study of tumor-infiltrating lymphocytes in primary liver carcinoma. Study summary: The yield of productive TCRbeta reads per sample was roughly 3.65 to 7.13 million and was similar across tissue types.

V was cut by 3 bases and J by 5 bases, with 11 bases left in between. CDR1 is SGHVS and CDR2 is FQNEAQ in the germline V gene. This CDR3 is built from 13 residues. Turning to this clonotype: This may be a read error, as it is one base from a much larger clone.

Starting material of 500 to 600 ng total RNA yielded TCR beta cDNA via a constant-region primer. Libraries of TCR beta came from three nested multiplex PCR rounds with slightly modified ARM-PCR. Researchers ran the first two PCR rounds for around 10 cycles each with TRBV1-TRBV30 forward primers and a C-beta reverse primer. From the multiplex PCR reads, TCRdb called clonotypes with MiXCR, one entry per CDR3 protein. Here the sample spans 99,000 or so distinct CDR3 sequences, around two thirds being singletons. Taking about 19-31 mg of unsorted bulk tissue, the authors co-extracted RNA and DNA. The chain recombines TRBV7-8 with TRBJ2-7; possibly TRBD1 for D (6 bases). This sequence was found in a woman aged 55-75 years with primary liver carcinoma and hepatitis B virus infection. Sequencing was carried out using liver tumor tissue from sampling region 5. Subset defined: tumor region T5, tumor centre. The CDR3 sequence: CASSFTGMNEQYF. CDR3 DNA: TGTGCCAGCAGCTTCACAGGGATGAACGAGCAGTACTTC.